This T cell receptor beta chain was profiled in a study of vaccination and CD4 T cells after COVID-19. At the level of the study: Convalescent patients gave post-COVID blood a median about 100 days post-diagnosis, range 35 to 161. Cultures designated as controls were supplied with a CEFX pool, an HIV-1 Nef pool, or no peptide. Sampling that followed vaccination took place a median 72 days after dose two, within a range of 14 to 241. Study outcomes and limitations: The great majority, 304 of 307 vaccine-specific clones, proved spike mono-reactive in convalescent patients.

Treatment here: approximately nine-day PBMC culture with coronavirus spike peptide pools or control peptides (ViraFEST assay). The study sequenced cultured CD4+ T cell DNA using the Oncomine TCR Beta short-read assay. TCRdb re-called the PCR reads with MiXCR, one entry per CDR3 protein. This table holds about 4,000 distinct CDR3 sequences, over 20% found once. By sample fraction, this clonotype is medium-sized. The target antigen is unknown. Germline CDR1 SGHAT, CDR2 FQNNGV. The germline V and J ends were trimmed by 7 bases and 5 bases, with 20 bases remaining between them. This CDR3 comprises 15 residues.

This receptor was identified in a human donor who had recovered from COVID-19. Sequenced sample: CD4+ T cells from blood, cultured in vitro. This chain joins TRBV11-2 and TRBJ1-1; possibly TRBD1 for D (5 bases). CDR3 protein: CASTRNRGAGTEAFF. The DNA for the CDR3 is TGTGCCAGCACCCGAAACCGGGGCGCAGGGACTGAAGCTTTCTTT.